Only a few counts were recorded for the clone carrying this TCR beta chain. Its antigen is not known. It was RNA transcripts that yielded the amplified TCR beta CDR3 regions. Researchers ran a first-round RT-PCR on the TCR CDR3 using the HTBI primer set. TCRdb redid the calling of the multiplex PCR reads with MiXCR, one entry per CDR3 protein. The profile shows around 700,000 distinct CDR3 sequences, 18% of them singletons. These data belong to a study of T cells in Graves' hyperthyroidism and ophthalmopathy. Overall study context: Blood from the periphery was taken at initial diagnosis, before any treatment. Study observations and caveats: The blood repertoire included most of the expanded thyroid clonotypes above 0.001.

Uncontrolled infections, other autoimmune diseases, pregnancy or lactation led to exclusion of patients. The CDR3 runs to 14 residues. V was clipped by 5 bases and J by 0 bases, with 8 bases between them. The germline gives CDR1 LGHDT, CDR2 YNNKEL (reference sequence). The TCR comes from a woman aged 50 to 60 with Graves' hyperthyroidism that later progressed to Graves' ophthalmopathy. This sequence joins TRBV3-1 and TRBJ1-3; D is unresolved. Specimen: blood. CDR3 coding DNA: TGTGCCAGCAGCAAGGGTTACTCTGGAAACACCATATATTTT. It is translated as CASSKGYSGNTIYF.